These 9 T cell receptor beta chains share one sample of origin, sequenced in a study of CD8+CD57+ T cells in acquired aplastic anemia. Whoever was chosen for sequencing had shown CD8+CD57+ cell expansion by flow cytometry. Profiling that covered TCR beta VDJ and CDR3 relied on genomic DNA as its template. TCRdb independently ran MiXCR on the reads; one entry per CDR3 protein. The repertoire holds 100,000 to 150,000 distinct CDR3 sequences, with approximately 36% as singletons. The source material was sorted CD4+, CD8+, or CD8+CD57+ T cells (not recorded which) from PBMCs. The receptor set was obtained from a human donor with aplastic anemia.

This clonotype occurred many times. The J gene is TRBJ2-3, the V gene TRBV12-3 or TRBV12-4; 11 bases are shared with TRBD2. The J segment lost 9 bases and the V segment lost 5 bases, leaving 7 bases of the junction unmatched. CDR3 length: 14 residues. CDR3 DNA sequence: TGTGCCAGCAGTCCCGAGACTAGCGGGGCGACGCAGTATTTT. It encodes CASSPETSGATQYF.

This sequence joins TRBV12-3 or TRBV12-4 and TRBJ1-5; no clear D. V dropped 8 bases and J dropped 5 bases, with 4 bases sitting between them. The CDR3 is 10 residues long. In DNA, the CDR3 is TGTGCCAGCGGGGATCAGCCCCAGCATTTT. This encodes CASGDQPQHF.

This clonotype has ten or more counts. V usage is TRBV7-9 and J usage is TRBJ1-2; TRBD1 is a possible D gene (5 bases). Germline-derived CDR1 and CDR2 are SEHNR and FQNEAQ (reference sequence). CDR3 length: 17 amino acids. V lost 5 bases and J lost 1, with 20 bases in between. This CDR3 reads CASSLNTGTGFNYGYTF. The CDR3 nucleotides are TGTGCCAGCAGCCTAAATACCGGGACTGGGTTTAACTATGGCTACACCTTC.

The J gene is TRBJ2-5, the V gene TRBV7-9, with no clear D. Germline assignment: CDR1 SEHNR and CDR2 FQNEAQ (reference sequence). Trimming cost V 1 base and J 5 bases, with 11 bases left between them. CDR3 length equals 14 residues. Here the CDR3 reads CASSLEARAETQYF. The CDR3, as DNA: TGTGCCAGCAGCTTAGAGGCCCGGGCGGAGACCCAGTACTTC. The variable domain in full, with the rest retrieved from reference TRBV7-9 and TRBJ2-5, is DTGVSQNPRHKITKRGQNVTFRCDPISEHNRLYWYRQTLGQGPEFLTYFQNEAQLEKSRLLSDRFSAERPKGSFSTLEIQRTEQGDSAMYLCASSLEARAETQYFGPGTRLLVL.

A single count supports this clonotype. The chain links TRBV10-3 to TRBJ1-1; D is possibly TRBD1 (6 bases). The V end was cut by 10 bases, the J end by 4 bases, with 19 bases between. The CDR3 is made up of 14 amino acids. CDR1 is ENHRY and CDR2 is SYGVKD in the germline V gene. CDR3 bases: TGTGCCAGCAGGCCTGGACAGACCGCCACTGAAGCTTTCTTT. It encodes CASRPGQTATEAFF.

On this clonotype: Possible read error: a much larger clone is one base away. In this CDR3 the conserved last residue, phenylalanine or tryptophan, is missing, so a read error is likely. The chain combines TRBV6-1 with TRBJ2-2, with D unclear. V was cut by 4 bases and J by 6 bases, with 3 bases left in between. The CDR3 sequence is 11 residues long. The germline CDR1 and CDR2 sequences are MNHNS and SASEGT. The CDR3 loop reads CASSGPGELFL. The CDR3 DNA reads as TGTGCCAGCAGTGGACCCGGGGAGCTGTTTCTT.

CDR3 residues: CASSSRRTGELFF. CDR3 coding DNA: TGTGCCAGCAGCTCTCGTAGGACCGGGGAGCTGTTTTTT. This chain joins TRBV9 and TRBJ2-2; D ambiguous. V dropped 4 bases and J dropped 5 bases, with 9 bases sitting between them. This CDR3 contains 13 residues. CDR1 and CDR2 (germline): SGDLS, YYNGEE.

V is TRBV10-2 and J is TRBJ1-2, with TRBD1 identical over 8 bases. Germline loops: CDR1 WSHSY, CDR2 SAAADI. V shed 6 bases, J shed 8 bases, and the junction held 8 bases outside the gene matches. CDR3 length equals 13 residues. The CDR3 DNA reads as TGCGCCAGCAGCGTCCGGACAGGGAAAGGCTACACCTTC. Translated: CASSVRTGKGYTF.

There are many counts of this clonotype. The genes are TRBV6-2 or TRBV6-3 and TRBJ1-1; D uncertain. Trimming stripped 4 bases from V and 1 base from J, with 4 bases between. The germline V gene encodes CDR1 MNHEY and CDR2 SVGEGT. The CDR3 is 12 residues long. This CDR3 is CASSWANTEAFF. The CDR3 coding sequence is TGTGCCAGCAGTTGGGCGAACACTGAAGCTTTCTTT.